The 32 T cell receptor beta chains given below trace back to one sample, sequenced in a study of T cell repertoires in cytomegalovirus infection. TCRdb re-derived calls from the reads in MiXCR, one entry per CDR3 protein. The sample holds about 450,000 distinct CDR3 sequences, about 33% seen once. Sequenced material: PBMCs. Receptors originate from a human donor in good health (CMV status not recorded). Some clones in this sample may be carry-over from other donors' samples.

Concerning this clonotype itself: Without the conserved terminal phenylalanine or tryptophan, this CDR3 likely stems from a read error. The DNA is left out, because the CDR3 cannot be placed on it with certainty; the CDR3 is given as TCRdb lists it. V usage is TRBV28 and J usage is TRBJ2-5; whether TRBD2, the table's D call, matches the DNA was not checked. Germline values: CDR1 MDHEN, CDR2 SYDVKM. The CDR3 has 16 amino acids, counting both end residues. CDR3 loop: CASTLWASGPQETHYY.

As concerns this clonotype: A much larger clone is a single base away; this may be a read error. The chain is built from TRBV20-1 and TRBJ1-3; D uncertain. CDR1 is DFQATT, CDR2 SNEGSKA, per germline (reference sequence). CDR3 length: 15 residues. The CDR3 DNA reads TGCAGTGCTAGCCCGGACCCAACACCCGGAAACAGCATATATTTT. Protein sequence: CSASPDPTPGNSIYF.

The chain is built from TRBV5-8 and TRBJ2-2; 8 positions agree with TRBD1. The CDR3 loop spans 16 amino acids. Germline V CDR1 and CDR2: SGHTS, YDEGEE. Trimming at V came to 4 bases and at J to 1 base, leaving 6 bases not matched to a gene. CDR3 DNA sequence: TGTGCCAGCAGCCATGGGACAGGAGTGAACACCGGGGAGCTGTTTTTT. It translates to CASSHGTGVNTGELFF.

The table lists this clonotype with a few counts. The V call is TRBV6-6, the J call TRBJ2-2; D unclear. The CDR3 extends over 15 amino acids. CDR1 is MNHNY and CDR2 is SVGAGI in the germline V gene (reference sequence). The ends were cut back, 9 bases at V and 4 bases at J, with 18 bases in the middle. The CDR3 DNA reads TGTGCCAGTTCGTCTCCGATCAGTAGCACCGGGGAGCTGTTTTTT. Translation: CASSSPISSTGELFF.

The CDR3 coding sequence is TGCAGCGTTGAACTCCAGACGGGCTACACCTTC. It specifies CSVELQTGYTF. The chain uses TRBV29-1 and TRBJ1-2, with D unclear. CDR1 is SQVTM and CDR2 is ANQGSEA in the germline V gene. The CDR3 runs to 11 residues. V was cut by 2 bases and J by 8 bases, with 9 bases left in between.

For this clonotype: An end of the junction differs from the germline gene, which may be a read error. The gene calls are TRBV6-5 and TRBJ1-1, with D unresolved. CDR1 MNHEY and CDR2 SVGAGI come from the germline V gene. The length of the CDR3 is 13 residues. CDR3 DNA: TGTGCCAGCAGTTACCCGGGTAACACTGAAGATTTCTTT. This codes for CASSYPGNTEDFF.

Regarding this clonotype: A junction boundary mismatches the germline segment, possibly from a read error. This chain connects TRBV7-2 to TRBJ1-2, with 8 bases identical to TRBD1. This CDR3 is built from 13 residues. In germline, CDR1 is SGHTA, CDR2 FQGNSA. The CDR3 DNA reads as TGTGCCAGCAGCCGCAGGGGGCCCTATGGCTCCACCTTC. It translates to CASSRRGPYGSTF.

This chain joins TRBV4-1 and TRBJ2-3, with D possibly TRBD2 on 7 matching bases. The CDR3 loop spans 16 amino acids. Germline V gene sequence: CDR1 MGHRA, CDR2 YSYEKL. The germline V and J ends were trimmed by 4 bases and 1 base, with 15 bases remaining between them. The CDR3 here is CASSLGGGAGTDTQYF. CDR3 nucleotides: TGCGCCAGCAGCCTAGGGGGGGGCGCGGGCACAGATACGCAGTATTTT.

The chain recombines TRBV18 with TRBJ1-2; TRBD1 might be the D (6 bases). This CDR3 spans 15 amino acids. V was trimmed by 1 base and J by 3 bases, leaving 12 bases between them. CDR1 and CDR2 (germline): KGHSH, LQKENI. In nucleotides, the CDR3 is TGTGCCAGCTCACCACTTCGGGGGCTGGACTATGGCTACACCTTC. Protein: CASSPLRGLDYGYTF.

This clonotype was detected a few times. The gene calls are TRBV4-1 and TRBJ1-2; D gene ambiguous. The length of the CDR3 is 16 residues. Trimming pared 5 bases from V and 2 bases from J, leaving 18 bases between. Germline CDR1 MGHRA, CDR2 YSYEKL. The CDR3 DNA reads as TGCGCCAGCAGCGATAGAGTGGAGGGAAAAAACTATGGCTACACCTTC. It translates to CASSDRVEGKNYGYTF.

The V and J genes are TRBV27 and TRBJ2-5; D may correspond to TRBD1 or TRBD2 (6 bases each). Trimming took off 2 bases at V and 0 bases at J, with 19 bases between the two ends. Per the germline V gene, CDR1 is MNHEY and CDR2 is SMNVEV (reference sequence). This CDR3 is built from 18 residues. CDR3 loop: CASSLRGLSGQYQETQYF. The CDR3 DNA reads as TGTGCCAGCAGTTTAAGGGGACTTAGCGGACAGTACCAAGAGACCCAGTACTTC.

This sequence joins TRBV28 and TRBJ2-5; TRBD2 might be the D (7 bases). V was pared by 6 bases and J by 0 bases, with 14 bases between. The CDR3 is 15 amino acids. Germline V gives CDR1 MDHEN, CDR2 SYDVKM. CDR3 in DNA: TGTGCCAGCAGACCCCGAGGGGGGGACCAAGAGACCCAGTACTTC. Translated, it gives CASRPRGGDQETQYF.

This clonotype was seen a few times. The genes are TRBV5-1 and TRBJ2-3; D call uncertain. V was clipped by 8 bases and J by 1 base, with 20 bases between them. This CDR3 has 16 residues. Germline-derived CDR1 and CDR2 are SGHRS and YFSETQ. DNA for the CDR3: TGCGCCAGTTTCCCTAGAGGTTCACGGGGCACAGATACGCAGTATTTT. Residues: CASFPRGSRGTDTQYF. The full variable domain, its missing parts supplied by reference TRBV5-1 and TRBJ2-3, is KAGVTQTPRYLIKTRGQQVTLSCSPISGHRSVSWYQQTPGQGLQFLFEYFSETQRNKGNFPGRFSGRQFSNSRSEMNVSTLELGDSALYLCASFPRGSRGTDTQYFGPGTRLTVL.

This clonotype occurred many times. The chain couples TRBV7-2 to TRBJ2-2; possibly TRBD1 for D (6 bases). The CDR3 sequence is 16 residues long. The V and J ends lost 3 bases and 3 bases respectively, with 14 bases between them. Per the germline V gene, CDR1 is SGHTA and CDR2 is FQGNSA. CDR3 in amino acids: CASSLEQGWDTGELFF. The DNA for the CDR3 is TGTGCCAGCAGCTTGGAACAGGGTTGGGACACCGGGGAGCTGTTTTTT.

The table lists this clonotype with a few counts. The chain joins TRBV7-2 to TRBJ2-7; unclear D gene. Germline CDR1 SGHTA, CDR2 FQGNSA. V dropped 4 bases and J dropped 1 base, with 11 bases sitting between them. The CDR3 length is 14 residues. CDR3 sequence (DNA): TGTGCCAGCAGCTACAAGGACGGTTCCTACGAGCAGTACTTC. It encodes CASSYKDGSYEQYF.

The gene calls are TRBV6-1 and TRBJ1-4; TRBD1 agrees at 10 bases. V lost 3 bases and J lost 6; bases outside the gene matches: 7. CDR3 length: 16 residues. The germline V gene encodes CDR1 MNHNS and CDR2 SASEGT. The CDR3 reads CASSDQPGTGDEKLFF. The DNA for the CDR3 is TGTGCCAGCAGTGACCAGCCCGGGACAGGGGATGAAAAACTGTTTTTT.

CDR3 bases: TGTGCCAGCAGTTACCCGAAGGCCACGAGCCTATCACCCCTCCACTTT. Translation gives CASSYPKATSLSPLHF. The chain has TRBV6-2 or TRBV6-3 and TRBJ1-6; D unclear. This CDR3 spans 16 amino acids. Trimming stripped 2 bases from V and 10 bases from J, with 18 bases between. The germline V gene has CDR1 MNHEY and CDR2 SVGEGT.

The table lists this clonotype with a few counts. This chain uses TRBV4-3 with TRBJ2-3; 9 bases line up with TRBD2. The V and J ends lost 2 bases and 2 bases, in that order; junction bases with no gene match: 8. The CDR3 totals 17 residues. The V gene's germline CDR1 is LGHNA and CDR2 YSLEER. This CDR3 is CASSQLPSGGNTDTQYF. DNA for the CDR3: TGCGCCAGCAGCCAACTTCCGAGCGGGGGGAACACAGATACGCAGTATTTT.

The chain employs TRBV6-5 and TRBJ2-1, with 12 bases lining up with TRBD2. The CDR3 runs 15 residues. The germline CDR1 and CDR2 sequences are MNHEY and SVGAGI. J gave up 5 bases and V 3 bases, and 2 bases lay outside the gene matches. The CDR3 DNA follows: TGTGCCAGCAGTTATGGACTAGCGGGGAACAATGAGCAGTTCTTC. It is translated as CASSYGLAGNNEQFF.

In this sample, this clonotype turned up many times. J is TRBJ2-3 and V is TRBV7-2; 7 bases are a match to TRBD1. J lost 0 bases, V lost 2 bases, and 5 bases had no gene match. Germline V gives CDR1 SGHTA, CDR2 FQGNSA. This CDR3 is 16 amino acids long. The CDR3 reads CASSLRVRGSTDTQYF. In DNA form, the CDR3 reads TGTGCCAGCAGCTTAAGGGTCAGGGGGAGCACAGATACGCAGTATTTT.

The CDR3 DNA reads as TGTGCCAGCAGTTTCAAAGCGGTAGGGACCCAGTACTTC. This translates into CASSFKAVGTQYF. The chain is built from TRBV6-5 and TRBJ2-5; D is possibly TRBD2 (5 bases). Trimming took 4 bases from V and 7 from J, leaving 13 bases between them. The CDR3 covers 13 residues. The germline gives CDR1 MNHEY, CDR2 SVGAGI.

This chain links TRBV5-6 with TRBJ1-5; TRBD1 aligns across 7 bases. The germline V gene has CDR1 SGHDT and CDR2 YYEEEE. The CDR3 is 20 amino acids. The V gene end was trimmed by 2 bases and the J gene end by 2 bases; junction bases not matched to a gene: 19. CDR3: CASSFGGIGAAQGGNQPQHF. The CDR3 nucleotides read TGTGCCAGCAGCTTCGGGGGCATCGGGGCCGCCCAGGGGGGCAATCAGCCCCAGCATTTT.

This sequence joins TRBV7-2 and TRBJ1-1; tentatively, D is TRBD1 (5 bases). Germline V lookup: CDR1 SGHTA, CDR2 FQGNSA. The CDR3 totals 16 residues. V gave up 0 bases and J gave up 5 bases, with 16 bases separating them. The CDR3 protein is CASSLAPPGGRTEAFF. The DNA of the CDR3 is TGTGCCAGCAGCTTAGCCCCCCCGGGGGGAAGGACTGAAGCTTTCTTT.

The chain employs TRBV5-1 and TRBJ2-3; 8 nucleotides align to TRBD1. Unmatched junction bases numbered 11, after V lost 4 bases and J lost 1 base. CDR3 length equals 17 residues. Germline assignment: CDR1 SGHRS and CDR2 YFSETQ. The CDR3 is CASSLGQGPVGTDTQYF. CDR3 bases: TGCGCCAGCAGCCTAGGACAGGGACCAGTAGGCACAGATACGCAGTATTTT. Complete variable domain (other parts from reference TRBV5-1 and TRBJ2-3): KAGVTQTPRYLIKTRGQQVTLSCSPISGHRSVSWYQQTPGQGLQFLFEYFSETQRNKGNFPGRFSGRQFSNSRSEMNVSTLELGDSALYLCASSLGQGPVGTDTQYFGPGTRLTVL.

The chain joins TRBV7-9 to TRBJ2-1; D remains ambiguous. CDR3 length: 14 residues. The V and J ends lost 1 base and 6 bases respectively, with 10 bases between them. CDR1 SEHNR and CDR2 FQNEAQ come from the germline V gene (reference sequence). The CDR3 region has the DNA TGTGCCAGCAGCTTAGTGAGTGGCCCCAATGAGCAGTTCTTC. Translated, it gives CASSLVSGPNEQFF. Together with reference TRBV7-9 and TRBJ2-1, the CDR3 gives the full variable domain: DTGVSQNPRHKITKRGQNVTFRCDPISEHNRLYWYRQTLGQGPEFLTYFQNEAQLEKSRLLSDRFSAERPKGSFSTLEIQRTEQGDSAMYLCASSLVSGPNEQFFGPGTRLTVL.

The J gene is TRBJ2-4, the V gene TRBV10-3, with D perhaps assigned TRBD1 or TRBD2 (5 bases each). The length of the CDR3 is 14 residues. Germline CDR1 is ENHRY and CDR2 is SYGVKD. The germline V and J ends were trimmed by 9 bases and 0 bases, with 12 bases remaining between them. CDR3 in amino acids: CAIRDVEAKNIQYF. The CDR3 bases are TGTGCCATTAGGGACGTAGAAGCCAAAAACATTCAGTACTTC.

The chain combines TRBV19 with TRBJ2-1, with TRBD1 matching over 9 bases. Germline V gene lookup returns CDR1 LNHDA and CDR2 SQIVND (reference sequence). V shed 6 bases and J 5 bases; nucleotides not matched to a gene: 8. The CDR3 totals 15 residues. Written as DNA, the CDR3 is TGTGCCAGTAGCCTCGACAGGGGGTCCGACAATGAGCAGTTCTTC. Protein: CASSLDRGSDNEQFF.

V and J are TRBV18 and TRBJ2-2, with unresolved D. The CDR3 length is 12 residues. CDR1 is KGHSH, CDR2 LQKENI, per germline. V shed 6 bases and J shed 6 bases, with 8 bases lying between them. In DNA, the CDR3 is TGTGCCAGCTCGAAAGAATCCGGGGAGCTGTTTTTT. Its translation: CASSKESGELFF.

This clonotype was counted many times. The chain is built from TRBV7-2 and TRBJ2-1, with 9 positions matching TRBD1. Trimming took 2 bases from V and 6 from J; bases not matched to a gene: 8. The CDR3 is 16 amino acids. Germline CDR1 is SGHTA and CDR2 is FQGNSA. The CDR3 nucleotides read TGTGCCAGCAGCTTACCGGGGACAGGGACTGGCAATGAGCAGTTCTTC. It is translated as CASSLPGTGTGNEQFF.

In its sample, this clonotype was seen many times. The J gene is TRBJ2-3, the V gene TRBV7-2, with 12 bases fitting TRBD2. The CDR3 runs 17 residues. With V trimmed by 6 bases and J by 6 bases, 13 bases remained unmatched. Germline CDR1 and CDR2: SGHTA and FQGNSA. This CDR3 is CASSSGTGTSGRDTQYF. The CDR3 nucleotides are TGTGCCAGCAGTTCTGGGACCGGGACTAGCGGGCGCGATACGCAGTATTTT.

The chain employs TRBV6-2 or TRBV6-3 and TRBJ2-7, with a weak D call TRBD2 (5 bases). This CDR3 contains 18 residues. Germline V CDR1 and CDR2: MNHEY, SVGEGT. V was clipped by 0 bases and J by 0 bases, with 18 bases between them. The CDR3 loop is CASSYSTSAGGSSYEQYF. The CDR3 DNA sequence: TGTGCCAGCAGTTACTCGACGTCAGCAGGTGGGAGCTCCTACGAGCAGTACTTC.

A note on this clonotype: Just one base apart from a much larger clone, this may be a read error. The chain employs TRBV19 and TRBJ1-1, with a tentative D call TRBD1 (6 bases). CDR1 is LNHDA and CDR2 is SQIVND in the germline V gene (reference sequence). This CDR3 has 14 amino acids. CDR3 nucleotide sequence: TGTGCCATTAGTACACAGGGTGCGGGCACTGAAGCTTTCTTT. Protein: CAISTQGAGTEAFF.